This TCR beta chain stems from a study of beta chain features in type 1 diabetes. Overall study results and limits: Equally in patients and controls, PCR might preferentially amplify shorter templates. Shortening that was moderate but significant affected the TCRB CDR3s of Type 1 diabetes patients in all four CD4+ subsets. At VDJ recombination sites, type 1 diabetes patients had fewer insertions and more deleted nucleotides.

Germline CDR1 GTSNPN, CDR2 SVGIG (reference sequence). CDR3 length: 15 residues. Trimming took off 3 bases at V and 0 bases at J, with 13 bases between the two ends. This clone showed up just a few times. Its antigen is not known. Populations obtained by sorting all exceeded 95% purity. The sequenced template was cDNA made from the entire isolated RNA. Regulatory, naive and central memory T cell samples averaged approximately 3.3 million reads. Sequencing was performed with immunoSEQ multiplex PCR; in TCRdb, only in-frame clones are kept and a portion is missing. The data contain some 170,000 clones, roughly 63% of them seen just once; the ten biggest clones take up under 0.1%.

The receptor's source is a man under 40 with type 1 diabetes. Input material: naive CD4+ T cells from blood. V and J are TRBV30 and TRBJ2-3, with D unclear. CDR3 residues: CAWRSRATSTDTQYF. The CDR3 region has the DNA TGTGCCTGGAGGTCAAGGGCGACTAGCACAGATACGCAGTATTTT.